This T cell receptor beta chain originates from a study of CD8 T cells in ankylosing spondylitis. The germline CDR1 and CDR2 sequences are SGHAT and FQNNGV. The CDR3 contains 16 residues. Between the trimmed V and J ends, which lost 5 bases and 0 bases, there was a span of 16 bases. At least ten counts were recorded for this clonotype. No antigen is known for it. MiXCR, run by TCRdb on the 5' RACE reads, gives a single entry per CDR3 protein. Here the sample spans approximately 300,000 distinct CDR3 sequences, less than 9.5% being singletons. Study outcomes and limitations: Blood from ankylosing spondylitis patients appeared to carry a characteristic eight-variant TCR beta motif.

The J gene is TRBJ1-2, the V gene TRBV11-2; no clear D gene. The receptor was isolated from a male donor with ankylosing spondylitis. Source material: blood, either unsorted or a sorted T cell fraction (not recorded which). CDR3: CASSPLDRLANYGYTF. For the CDR3, the DNA is TGTGCCAGCAGCCCTCTGGACCGTTTAGCTAACTATGGCTACACCTTC. The variable domain in full, with the rest retrieved from reference TRBV11-2 and TRBJ1-2, is EAGVAQSPRYKIIEKRQSVAFWCNPISGHATLYWYQQILGQGPKLLIQFQNNGVVDDSQLPKDRFSAERLKGVDSTLKIQPAKLEDSAVYLCASSPLDRLANYGYTFGSGTRLTVV.